The sequence of this T cell receptor (beta chain) was determined in a study of blood T cell repertoires in COVID-19. For the study at large: T cells, B-cell-depleted T cells, or PBMCs supplied cDNA or gDNA.

In the original analysis: It was from reference gene primer amplification that nucleated cell counts were estimated. Sequenced by immunoSEQ multiplex PCR; TCRdb stores in-frame clones only, minus some. The D gene and trimming were derived from the DNA, and the V and J assignments and clone size from that table. This table has 400,000 or so clones, approximately 89% appearing once. All enrollees were about 18 to 89 years old and from under 25 US areas. Trimming left V 4 bases short and J 6 bases short, with 13 bases between. There are 13 residues in the CDR3. CDR1 is SGDLS, CDR2 YYNGEE, per germline. The material sequenced was PBMCs or T cells enriched from blood (not recorded which). The chain employs TRBV9 and TRBJ2-5; tentatively, D is TRBD2 (6 bases). This sequence was found in a man aged 40-55 years in a cohort exposed to, infected with or recovered from COVID-19 (not recorded which). The CDR3 reads CASSSGLLQTQYF. The DNA of the CDR3 is TGTGCCAGCAGCTCCGGACTACTTCAGACCCAGTACTTC.